This T cell receptor beta chain is drawn from a study of beta chain features in type 1 diabetes. General study results and limits: Patients with type 1 diabetes showed fewer VDJ junction insertions and more deletions.

This clone was counted between two and nine times. What it recognizes is unknown. The entirety of the isolated RNA underwent reverse transcription, so expressed TCRB transcripts were sequenced. Sequencing was performed with immunoSEQ multiplex PCR; in TCRdb, only in-frame clones are kept and a portion is missing. Of 350,000 to 450,000 clones in the sample, around 13% are singletons; the top ten hold roughly 0.035%. Sequenced material: naive CD4+ T cells from blood. This sequence originates from a man younger than 40 in good health.

The CDR3 region is CASSVTPLYGVNNEQFF. The CDR3 DNA follows: TGTGCCAGCAGCGTAACTCCCTTATACGGGGTGAACAATGAGCAGTTCTTC. The genes are TRBV9 and TRBJ2-1; possibly TRBD2 for D (5 bases). CDR3 length: 17 residues. V lost 1 base and J 5 bases, leaving 19 bases between the germline ends. Per germline, CDR1 SGDLS and CDR2 YYNGEE. Using reference TRBV9 and TRBJ2-1 for the parts outside the CDR3, the full variable domain is DSGVTQTPKHLITATGQRVTLRCSPRSGDLSVYWYQQSLDQGLQFLIQYYNGEERAKGNILERFSAQQFPDLHSELNLSSLELGDSALYFCASSVTPLYGVNNEQFFGPGTRLTVL.